This paragraph covers one T cell receptor beta chain sequence. Its antigen is not yet known. Base-call qualities are not available, and no considerably larger clone is one nucleotide away. The sample originates from a study of response to subunit inactivated influenza vaccine listed by TCRdb under 2018. The study in broad terms: Deep quantitative profiling of the T cell receptor repertoire was used in the study to follow responses to a trivalent subunit inactivated influenza vaccine. The full study reports these points: According to the authors, only a limited number of new T cells may be recruited by each seasonal influenza vaccination.

Library method: RT-PCR. Sequencing relied on an Illumina HiSeq 2500. In TCRdb, the public reads were trimmed at Q25 with fastp and aligned with MiXCR, with productive beta chains retained. All rows with the same CDR3 protein become a single entry with the most common DNA and genes. This sample is represented by 500,000 or so distinct CDR3 sequences; approximately 16% of them were singletons. The ten largest clones capture less than 4% of the sample. Clipping removes 4 bases from V and 4 bases from J, with 8 as the unmatched junction base count. Including the terminal cysteine and phenylalanine, the CDR3 comprises 14 residues. Of the read, only the CDR3 DNA is kept; its 42 bases are in frame from base 1. Based on the germline V gene (reference sequence), the CDR1 and CDR2 sequences are DFQATT and SNEGSKA.

The sequenced sample was CD4+ T cells sorted from PBMCs, obtained less than 30 months after vaccination. This receptor was taken from a man aged 45 to 75 who received an inactivated influenza vaccine. Donor details come from another sample of the same person, matched by shared clones. The sequence links TRBV20-1 to TRBJ2-5, with 8 bases aligning to TRBD2. The nucleotides are TGCAGTGCTACGAAACTTGCGGGGGGAGAGACCCAGTACTTC. Translated, it reads CSATKLAGGETQYF.